This T cell receptor (beta chain) was recorded in a study of technical replicates of blood from four donors. Generated by immunoSEQ multiplex PCR, the TCRdb table keeps only in-frame clones and is missing some. The sample records under 95,000 clones, 90% to 95% being singletons. The junction had 1 base not matched to a gene; V was cut back by 1 base and J by 4 bases. Per the germline V gene, CDR1 is SEHNR and CDR2 is FQNEAQ (reference sequence). This CDR3 is 13 amino acids long. The chain recombines TRBV7-9 with TRBJ2-7, with 7 nucleotides matching TRBD1. The sequence came from a human donor in good health. The specimen was T cells isolated from PBMCs. The CDR3 DNA reads TGTGCCAGCAGCTTAGGGGACAGTTACGAGCAGTACTTC. This codes for CASSLGDSYEQYF. Using reference TRBV7-9 and TRBJ2-7 for the parts outside the CDR3, the full variable domain is DTGVSQNPRHKITKRGQNVTFRCDPISEHNRLYWYRQTLGQGPEFLTYFQNEAQLEKSRLLSDRFSAERPKGSFSTLEIQRTEQGDSAMYLCASSLGDSYEQYFGPGTRLTVT.